The sample holds a few counts of the clone carrying this T cell receptor (beta chain). This CDR3 contains 13 residues. The germline CDR1 and CDR2 sequences are MRHNA and SNTAGT. The J segment lost 4 bases and the V segment lost 6 bases, leaving 4 bases of the junction unmatched. The data derive from a study of cytomegalovirus exposure and HLA in healthy donors. Turning to the study itself: In an earlier analysis, almost 120 million unique TCR beta sequences were found from some 200 million T cells.

PCR involved 60 Vbeta and 13 Jbeta primers. Repertoires were generated with immunoSEQ multiplex PCR, while TCRdb's copy carries only in-frame clones and drops some. Of around 160,000 clones in the sample, roughly 73% are singletons; the top ten hold about 7.7%. This TCR was sampled from a woman aged 35 to 49 in good health and CMV-seropositive. Sequenced material: PBMCs. The chain recombines TRBV6-4 with TRBJ1-1; 8 positions match TRBD1. CDR3 DNA: TGTGCCAGCAGACAGGGGGGAGGCACTGAAGCTTTCTTT. Translating it yields CASRQGGGTEAFF.